The TCR beta chain under discussion was sequenced for a study of blood T cell repertoires in COVID-19. At the level of the study: Samples taken during acute and convalescent COVID-19 were collected in the United States, Italy and Spain. Sample material is recorded as cDNA or gDNA derived from T cells, B-cell-depleted T cells, or PBMCs.

Libraries were prepared by immunoSEQ multiplex PCR; TCRdb keeps only in-frame clonotypes and omits some of them. The sample includes about 52,000 clones, about nine tenths of them seen just once. V was pared by 4 bases and J by 4 bases, with 20 bases between. Germline lookup yields CDR1 LGHDT and CDR2 YNNKEL (reference sequence). The CDR3 runs 17 residues. This rearrangement joins TRBV3-1 (or the pseudogene TRBV3-2) to TRBJ2-1; tentatively, D is TRBD2 (5 bases). This clonotype was sampled from an elderly man with active or convalescent COVID-19. The specimen was peripheral blood. The CDR3: CASSLNKLDPLYNEQFF. CDR3 DNA sequence: TGTGCCAGCAGCCTCAACAAACTAGACCCCCTTTACAATGAGCAGTTCTTC.